This T cell receptor beta chain was captured by sequencing in a study of identical twins. Findings of the study overall: Out-of-frame beta sequences exhibited a weaker degree of excess twin sharing.

A single record per CDR3 protein comes from TCRdb applying MiXCR to the 5' RACE reads. The sample has fewer than 650,000 distinct CDR3 sequences, 9.6% seen once. V gave up 3 bases and J gave up 6 bases, with 9 bases separating them. The germline V gene encodes CDR1 LGHDT and CDR2 YNNKEL (reference sequence). This CDR3 contains 14 residues. This clonotype was counted only a few times. What it recognizes is unknown. The sample also formed part of further work on yellow fever vaccine responses in identical twins. That report adds: Twins reportedly appeared to share part of their vaccine T cell response while keeping part individual.

The chain combines TRBV3-1 with TRBJ1-6; weak D call: TRBD1 (5 bases). This receptor was identified in a woman younger than 35 in good health. The sample taken for sequencing was PBMCs. The CDR3 spells CASSQGGSNSPLHF. As DNA, the CDR3 is TGTGCCAGCAGCCAGGGGGGTTCTAATTCACCCCTCCACTTT.